This TCR beta chain was recorded in a study of shared clonotypes between healthy human individuals. Study in general: Samples came from a couple of female and three male donors aged 18 to 49.

This clone is a singleton in its sample. In the source study's methods: ImmunoSEQ supplied junction-only sequences lacking quality scores, so filtering was different. Data came from immunoSEQ multiplex PCR; TCRdb stores just in-frame clones and leaves some out. That table furnishes V, J and clone size, whereas the DNA furnished D and trimming. The sample includes some 450,000 clones, 60% to 80% of them seen just once. The clonotype comes from a woman aged 40 to 50 in good health. Some clones in this sample may be carry-over from other donors' samples. Sequenced: PBMCs.

The CDR3: CASRKEPGTNYGYTF. CDR3 DNA: TGTGCCAGCAGGAAAGAACCGGGAACTAACTATGGCTACACCTTC. This chain links TRBV6-5 with TRBJ1-2; D is unresolved. Per germline, CDR1 MNHEY and CDR2 SVGAGI. There are 15 residues in the CDR3. The germline V and J ends were trimmed by 6 bases and 0 bases, with 14 bases remaining between them.